The 32 T cell receptor beta chains presented below share a single source sample, sequenced in a study of blood T cell repertoires in COVID-19. Profiling relied on immunoSEQ multiplex PCR, and the TCRdb table lists in-frame clones only, not all of them. This sample carries about 68,000 clones, 70% to 90% of them seen once, and the ten largest clones take roughly 8.8%. Sequencing was done on a sample of peripheral blood. Source of these receptors: a man between 25 and 39 years old with acute or convalescent COVID-19.

V and J are TRBV4-1 and TRBJ2-3; the D gene is possibly TRBD1 (6 bases). The V end was cut by 0 bases, the J end by 2 bases, with 18 bases between. This CDR3 region has 18 residues. Germline values: CDR1 MGHRA, CDR2 YSYEKL. CDR3 bases: TGCGCCAGCAGCCAAGATGGAGTCGGGGCAGGGGCCACAGATACGCAGTATTTT. The encoded protein is CASSQDGVGAGATDTQYF.

The chain links TRBV4-3 to TRBJ2-7; 7 positions agree with TRBD2. V was pared by 5 bases and J by 7 bases, with 8 bases of the junction left unmatched. The CDR3 loop spans 13 amino acids. In germline, CDR1 is LGHNA, CDR2 YSLEER. The CDR3 DNA reads TGCGCCAGCAGCGAAGCGGGAACGGGGGAGCAGTACTTC. Amino acids: CASSEAGTGEQYF.

There are a few counts of this clone. V and J are TRBV29-1 and TRBJ2-7; D uncertain. The V end was cut by 2 bases, the J end by 0 bases, with 8 bases between. Germline CDR1 is SQVTM and CDR2 is ANQGSEA. The CDR3 spans 13 residues. The CDR3 DNA sequence: TGCAGCGTTGAATACCCCGGCTCCTACGAGCAGTACTTC. It specifies CSVEYPGSYEQYF.

This chain connects TRBV10-3 to TRBJ2-7, with D hard to call. This CDR3 is built from 13 residues. Germline lookup yields CDR1 ENHRY and CDR2 SYGVKD. The germline V and J ends were trimmed by 6 bases and 6 bases, with 15 bases remaining between them. The CDR3 region has the DNA TGTGCCATCAGCCCCAGTGTCCTAGGCGAGCAGTACTTC. Translated, it gives CAISPSVLGEQYF.

This clone has a handful of counts. The genes are TRBV7-8 and TRBJ2-2; D call uncertain. Looked up from germline, CDR1 is SGHVS and CDR2 is FQNEAQ. V was cut by 3 bases and J by 0 bases, with 8 bases left in between. The CDR3 has 15 amino acids. The CDR3 loop reads CASSFGVTNTGELFF. Written as DNA, the CDR3 is TGTGCCAGCAGCTTTGGAGTTACGAACACCGGGGAGCTGTTTTTT.

The chain recombines TRBV4-3 with TRBJ2-1, with TRBD2 matching 13 bases. Germline V CDR1 and CDR2: LGHNA, YSLEER. The CDR3 is 22 amino acids. Trimming cost V 1 base and J 0 bases; bases outside gene matches: 15. This CDR3 is CASSQVGTSGEWALSSYNEQFF. In nucleotides, the CDR3 is TGCGCCAGCAGCCAAGTCGGGACTAGCGGGGAGTGGGCCCTTAGCTCCTACAATGAGCAGTTCTTC.

The chain has TRBV4-1 and TRBJ2-4, with TRBD1 identical over 7 bases. V shed 3 bases, J shed 8 bases, and the junction held 7 bases outside the gene matches. Germline V lookup: CDR1 MGHRA, CDR2 YSYEKL. The CDR3 contains 14 residues. The CDR3, as DNA: TGCGCCAGCAGCCAGGACAGGAGGTCGGACATTCAGTACTTC. Its protein product is CASSQDRRSDIQYF.

The chain links TRBV6-5 to TRBJ2-3; 9 bases fit TRBD1. The CDR3 is 14 amino acids. V was clipped by 8 bases and J by 0 bases; unmatched bases: 3. Germline assignment: CDR1 MNHEY and CDR2 SVGAGI. For the CDR3, the DNA is TGTGCCAGCCGGGACAGGGCTAGCACAGATACGCAGTATTTT. Protein product: CASRDRASTDTQYF.

The chain is built from TRBV18 and TRBJ1-2, with D possibly TRBD1 on 6 matching bases. Germline CDR1 and CDR2: KGHSH and LQKENI. The CDR3 contains 13 residues. Trimming took 5 bases from V and 2 from J, leaving 9 bases between them. The CDR3 region has the DNA TGTGCCAGCTCAGTGGACAGCAACTATGGCTACACCTTC. As protein: CASSVDSNYGYTF.

The table lists this clone with a count of one. The rearrangement uses TRBV18 and TRBJ2-5; TRBD1 matches at 7 bases. Germline V lookup: CDR1 KGHSH, CDR2 LQKENI. The CDR3 runs 15 residues. V was clipped by 0 bases and J by 3 bases; unmatched bases: 4. Written as DNA, the CDR3 is TGTGCCAGCTCACCACCGGGGACAGTAAAAGAGACCCAGTACTTC. Translation gives CASSPPGTVKETQYF. Complete variable domain (other parts from reference TRBV18 and TRBJ2-5): NAGVMQNPRHLVRRRGQEARLRCSPMKGHSHVYWYRQLPEEGLKFMVYLQKENIIDESGMPKERFSAEFPKEGPSILRIQQVVRGDSAAYFCASSPPGTVKETQYFGPGTRLLVL.

The chain has TRBV28 and TRBJ2-1, with D hard to call. V was pared by 4 bases and J by 6 bases, with 10 bases between. The CDR3 is made up of 13 amino acids. Germline-derived CDR1 and CDR2 are MDHEN and SYDVKM. The CDR3 is CASSSGSFNEQFF. As DNA, the CDR3 is TGTGCCAGCAGTTCGGGTAGCTTCAATGAGCAGTTCTTC.

The rearrangement links TRBV4-3 to TRBJ1-1, with 8 bases identical to TRBD1. CDR1 and CDR2 from the germline V gene are LGHNA and YSLEER. Germline trimming cut 4 bases from V and 5 bases from J; bases unmatched to any gene: 6. This CDR3 is 14 amino acids long. The CDR3 loop is CASSPRTGSTEAFF. The CDR3 DNA is TGCGCCAGCAGCCCCAGGACAGGGAGTACTGAAGCTTTCTTT.

V gene TRBV2 combines with J gene TRBJ1-5; TRBD1 aligns across 9 bases. The V segment lost 6 bases and the J segment 6 bases; nucleotides outside the gene matches: 6. The CDR3 length is 14 residues. Germline lookup yields CDR1 SNHLY and CDR2 FYNNEI. The CDR3 loop reads CASRGTGLGQPQHF. DNA for the CDR3: TGTGCCAGCAGGGGGACAGGGCTGGGTCAGCCCCAGCATTTT.

The genes are TRBV11-3 and TRBJ2-5; 13 bases fit TRBD2. The CDR3 spans 15 residues. The junction had 4 bases not matched to a gene; V was cut back by 4 bases and J by 5 bases. CDR1 SGHNT and CDR2 YENEEA come from the germline V gene. CDR3 sequence: CASSSGLAGVETQYF. CDR3 bases: TGTGCCAGCAGCTCCGGACTAGCGGGAGTGGAGACCCAGTACTTC.

The chain combines TRBV18 with TRBJ1-4; unclear D gene. Trimming took off 5 bases at V and 0 bases at J, with 7 bases between the two ends. The CDR3 totals 14 residues. Germline V lookup: CDR1 KGHSH, CDR2 LQKENI. CDR3 region: CASSSSATNEKLFF. CDR3 nucleotides: TGTGCCAGCTCATCCAGTGCAACTAATGAAAAACTGTTTTTT.

The CDR3 is CASSPPGATNEKLFF. In DNA form, the CDR3 reads TGTGCCAGCTCACCACCGGGCGCAACTAATGAAAAACTGTTTTTT. This chain joins TRBV18 and TRBJ1-4; the D is unclear. This CDR3 has 15 amino acids. Germline values: CDR1 KGHSH, CDR2 LQKENI. V was trimmed by 0 bases and J by 0 bases, leaving 5 bases between them.

This clone has just a few counts. This chain connects TRBV27 to TRBJ2-1, with a weak D call TRBD1 (5 bases). From germline, CDR1 is MNHEY and CDR2 SMNVEV (reference sequence). Trimming stripped 8 bases from V and 0 bases from J, with 11 bases between. This CDR3 has 14 residues. For the CDR3, the DNA is TGTGCCAGCCAAGGACACAACTCCTACAATGAGCAGTTCTTC. As protein: CASQGHNSYNEQFF.

The rearrangement links TRBV19 to TRBJ1-1, with TRBD1 matching 9 bases. CDR1 is LNHDA, CDR2 SQIVND, per germline (reference sequence). The CDR3 has 15 residues. V lost 4 bases to trimming and J lost 4 bases; unmatched junction nucleotides: 7. CDR3: CASSTMGQGTTEAFF. CDR3 nucleotides: TGTGCCAGTAGTACAATGGGACAGGGCACCACTGAAGCTTTCTTT.

The chain couples TRBV10-1 to TRBJ2-1; TRBD1 aligns across 11 bases. Germline V lookup: CDR1 WNHNN, CDR2 SYGVQD (reference sequence). CDR3 length: 16 residues. The J segment lost 5 bases and the V segment lost 2 bases, leaving 5 bases of the junction unmatched. CDR3 loop: CASSEKGQGVDNEQFF. The CDR3 DNA reads as TGCGCCAGCAGTGAGAAGGGACAGGGGGTGGACAATGAGCAGTTCTTC.

The CDR3 is CASSPWTSGSNEQFF. The CDR3 DNA follows: TGTGCCAGCAGCCCCTGGACTAGCGGGAGCAATGAGCAGTTCTTC. The chain carries TRBV3-1 (or the pseudogene TRBV3-2) and TRBJ2-1; 13 bases match TRBD2. Germline assignment: CDR1 LGHDT and CDR2 YNNKEL (reference sequence). J was trimmed by 6 bases and V by 4 bases; bases with no gene match: 3. This CDR3 has 15 amino acids.

The CDR3 is CASKFSGTEAFF. CDR3 nucleotide sequence: TGTGCCAGTAAATTTTCCGGGACAGAAGCTTTCTTT. The V and J genes are TRBV19 and TRBJ1-1, with a tentative D call TRBD1 (6 bases). The CDR3 contains 12 residues. The V gene lost 7 bases and the J gene lost 8 bases, with 14 bases spanning the gap. Germline CDR1 is LNHDA and CDR2 is SQIVND (reference sequence).

V usage is TRBV10-3 and J usage is TRBJ2-1; 8 bases are shared with TRBD1. After removal of 10 bases from V and 8 bases from J, the junction contained 16 bases not matched to a gene. This CDR3 spans 15 amino acids. The germline CDR1 and CDR2 sequences are ENHRY and SYGVKD. The CDR3 region has the DNA TGTGCCACCCGTTATAGAATGGACAGGGCAGATGAGCAGTTCTTC. This translates into CATRYRMDRADEQFF.

This clone has at least ten counts. This chain uses TRBV6-5 with TRBJ2-7; a possible D gene is TRBD2 (6 bases). The germline V and J ends were trimmed by 7 bases and 3 bases, with 16 bases remaining between them. Germline lookup yields CDR1 MNHEY and CDR2 SVGAGI. The CDR3 contains 14 residues. The CDR3, as DNA: TGTGCCAGCAAATCCTCGGGACTCCTCTACGAGCAGTACTTC. This sequence encodes CASKSSGLLYEQYF.

This chain connects TRBV25-1 to TRBJ1-1, with TRBD1 matching 9 bases. The CDR3 totals 16 residues. Germline V gene lookup returns CDR1 MGHDK and CDR2 SYGVNS. V shed 5 bases and J 6 bases; nucleotides not matched to a gene: 13. CDR3 sequence (DNA): TGTGCCAGCAGTAAACAGGACCGGGACAGGGCCCCTGAAGCTTTCTTT. Protein sequence: CASSKQDRDRAPEAFF.

The chain carries TRBV7-9 and TRBJ2-2; tentatively, D is TRBD1 (5 bases). Germline CDR1 reads SEHNR; CDR2 reads FQNEAQ (reference sequence). V was clipped by 3 bases and J by 7 bases, with 15 bases between them. This CDR3 has 15 amino acids. The CDR3 nucleotides read TGTGCCAGCAGCTTGCGAAGGGGCGGTGACGGGGAGCTGTTTTTT. It specifies CASSLRRGGDGELFF. The whole variable domain, filled in from reference TRBV7-9 and TRBJ2-2, reads DTGVSQNPRHKITKRGQNVTFRCDPISEHNRLYWYRQTLGQGPEFLTYFQNEAQLEKSRLLSDRFSAERPKGSFSTLEIQRTEQGDSAMYLCASSLRRGGDGELFFGEGSRLTVL.

This chain uses TRBV19 with TRBJ1-1; TRBD1 might be the D (6 bases). Trimming removed 4 bases at V and 3 bases at J, with 15 bases between. The V gene's germline CDR1 is LNHDA and CDR2 SQIVND (reference sequence). This CDR3 is built from 15 residues. Written as DNA, the CDR3 is TGTGCCAGTAGTACCCCGACAGGAATGGACACTGAAGCTTTCTTT. It codes for CASSTPTGMDTEAFF.

J is TRBJ2-7 and V is TRBV29-1, with 9 bases aligning to TRBD1. The V segment lost 1 base and the J segment 12 bases; nucleotides outside the gene matches: 4. Germline V gene sequence: CDR1 SQVTM, CDR2 ANQGSEA. The CDR3 spans 11 residues. The CDR3 bases are TGCAGCGTTGAAGTGGGACAGGGCCCGTACTTC. It is translated as CSVEVGQGPYF.

The chain combines TRBV30 with TRBJ2-1; D is possibly TRBD1 (5 bases). V dropped 4 bases and J dropped 4 bases, with 8 bases sitting between them. The germline gives CDR1 GTSNPN, CDR2 SVGIG (reference sequence). The CDR3 sequence is 12 residues long. The CDR3 DNA is TGTGCCTGGACAGGGCAATACAATGAGCAGTTCTTC. Residues: CAWTGQYNEQFF.

The chain links TRBV2 to TRBJ1-2, with 7 bases matching TRBD1. Trimming at V came to 4 bases and at J to 6 bases, leaving 8 bases not matched to a gene. CDR3 length equals 14 residues. The V gene's germline CDR1 is SNHLY and CDR2 FYNNEI. CDR3 nucleotides: TGTGCCAGCAGTGGCGTGGACAGGAATAATGGCTACACCTTC. It is translated as CASSGVDRNNGYTF.

The genes are TRBV30 and TRBJ2-3, with D maybe TRBD2 (6 bases). V was cut by 2 bases and J by 5 bases, with 14 bases left in between. The CDR3 is 14 amino acids. From germline, CDR1 is GTSNPN and CDR2 SVGIG (reference sequence). The CDR3 protein is CAWSRGKQGDTQYF. In nucleotides, the CDR3 is TGTGCCTGGAGTCGGGGGAAGCAAGGAGATACGCAGTATTTT. The whole variable domain, remainder taken from reference TRBV30 and TRBJ2-3, is SQTIHQWPATLVQPVGSPLSLECTVEGTSNPNLYWYRQAAGRGLQLLFYSVGIGQISSEVPQNLSASRPQDRQFILSSKKLLLSDSGFYLCAWSRGKQGDTQYFGPGTRLTVL.

The V and J genes are TRBV7-2 and TRBJ2-1; 9 bases match TRBD2. V dropped 2 bases and J dropped 6; count of bases not matched to a gene: 5. Germline lookup yields CDR1 SGHTA and CDR2 FQGNSA. The CDR3 sequence is 15 residues long. The CDR3 is CASSLRAGGANEQFF. The CDR3 DNA reads as TGTGCCAGCAGCTTAAGAGCGGGGGGCGCCAATGAGCAGTTCTTC.

The rearrangement uses TRBV19 and TRBJ2-3; tentatively, D is TRBD1 (6 bases). The V end lost 7 bases, the J end lost 5 bases, and 16 bases lay between the germline ends. CDR3 length: 14 amino acids. Germline-derived CDR1 and CDR2 are LNHDA and SQIVND (reference sequence). In nucleotides, the CDR3 is TGTGCCAGTACCCCTCAGGGGATTGGAGATACGCAGTATTTT. Encoded protein: CASTPQGIGDTQYF.